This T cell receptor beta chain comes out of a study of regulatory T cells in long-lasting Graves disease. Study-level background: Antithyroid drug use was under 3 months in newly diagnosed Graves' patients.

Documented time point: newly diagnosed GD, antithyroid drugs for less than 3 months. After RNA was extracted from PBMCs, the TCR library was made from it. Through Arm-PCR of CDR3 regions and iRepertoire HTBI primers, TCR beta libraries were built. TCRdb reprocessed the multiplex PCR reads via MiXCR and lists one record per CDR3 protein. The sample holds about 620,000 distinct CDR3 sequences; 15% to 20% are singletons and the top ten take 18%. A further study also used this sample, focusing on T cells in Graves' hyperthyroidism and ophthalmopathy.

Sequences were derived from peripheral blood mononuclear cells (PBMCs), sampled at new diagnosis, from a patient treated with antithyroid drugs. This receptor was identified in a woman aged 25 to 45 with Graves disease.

CDR3 region: CASSTYSGRAREQFF. CDR3 bases: TGTGCCAGCAGCACCTATAGCGGGAGGGCCCGTGAGCAGTTCTTC. This rearrangement joins TRBV7-9 to TRBJ2-1, with 11 bases matching TRBD2. J was trimmed by 9 bases and V by 5 bases; bases with no gene match: 9. The CDR3 is made up of 15 amino acids. Germline V gives CDR1 SEHNR, CDR2 FQNEAQ (reference sequence).